The T cell receptor (beta chain) under discussion was sequenced for a study of blood T cell repertoires in COVID-19. Overall study: Samples taken during acute and convalescent COVID-19 were collected in the United States, Italy and Spain. T cells, B-cell-depleted T cells, or PBMCs supplied cDNA or gDNA.

Trimming took off 6 bases at V and 7 bases at J, with 9 bases between the two ends. This CDR3 spans 11 amino acids. CDR1 ENHRY and CDR2 SYGVKD come from the germline V gene. The data were produced by immunoSEQ multiplex PCR, yet TCRdb's version contains in-frame clones alone and is incomplete. In the table there are 150,000 to 200,000 clones, 79% of which are singletons. The genes are TRBV10-3 and TRBJ2-5, with a possible D match to TRBD2 (5 bases). This clonotype originated in a man aged 55 to 70 with active or convalescent COVID-19. The sequenced sample was peripheral blood. The CDR3 sequence is CAIRGVGTQYF. The CDR3 coding sequence is TGTGCCATCAGGGGAGTGGGGACCCAGTACTTC.